This T cell receptor delta chain originates from a study of γδ T cells in repeated Plasmodium falciparum infection. This clone has more than one count but fewer than ten. It differs at one base from a far larger clone, so likely a read error. TCRdb reapplied CATT to the multiplex PCR reads. The repertoire includes around 46,000 delta-chain clones, about 1.5% of them detected once, and roughly 8.6% sits in the top ten. From germline, CDR1 is GEAIGNYY and CDR2 EKD. The CDR3 totals 17 residues. V was pared by 3 bases and J by 3 bases, with 8 bases of the junction left unmatched. Bulk repertoires came from Vgamma9/Vdelta2+ or Vdelta2-negative gammadelta T cells flow-sorted from PBMC.

V gene TRDV2 combines with J gene TRDJ2, with TRDD3 matching 11 bases. The J gene, missing from TCRdb, was assigned here through DNA to germline matching. The sample taken for sequencing was gamma-delta T cells from blood. The clonotype was recovered from a pool of human donors (malaria-infected and uninfected, not separated). CDR3 in amino acids: CACDHLLGDILTAQLFF. The CDR3 DNA follows: TGTGCCTGTGACCACCTACTGGGGGATATACTGACAGCACAACTCTTCTTT.